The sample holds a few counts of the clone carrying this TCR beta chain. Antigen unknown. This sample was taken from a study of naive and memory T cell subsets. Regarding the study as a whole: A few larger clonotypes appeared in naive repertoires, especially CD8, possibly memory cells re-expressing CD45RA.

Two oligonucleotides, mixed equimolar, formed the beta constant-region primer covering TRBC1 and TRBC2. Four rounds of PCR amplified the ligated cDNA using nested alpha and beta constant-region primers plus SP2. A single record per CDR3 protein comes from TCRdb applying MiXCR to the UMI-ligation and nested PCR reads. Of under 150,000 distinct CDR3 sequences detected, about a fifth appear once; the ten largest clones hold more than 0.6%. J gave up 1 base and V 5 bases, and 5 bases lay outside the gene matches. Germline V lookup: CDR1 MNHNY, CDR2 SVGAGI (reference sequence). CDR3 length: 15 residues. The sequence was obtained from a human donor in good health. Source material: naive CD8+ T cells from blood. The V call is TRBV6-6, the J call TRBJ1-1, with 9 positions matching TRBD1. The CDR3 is CASSKTGGSNTEAFF. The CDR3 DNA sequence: TGTGCCAGCAGTAAAACAGGGGGCTCGAACACTGAAGCTTTCTTT.